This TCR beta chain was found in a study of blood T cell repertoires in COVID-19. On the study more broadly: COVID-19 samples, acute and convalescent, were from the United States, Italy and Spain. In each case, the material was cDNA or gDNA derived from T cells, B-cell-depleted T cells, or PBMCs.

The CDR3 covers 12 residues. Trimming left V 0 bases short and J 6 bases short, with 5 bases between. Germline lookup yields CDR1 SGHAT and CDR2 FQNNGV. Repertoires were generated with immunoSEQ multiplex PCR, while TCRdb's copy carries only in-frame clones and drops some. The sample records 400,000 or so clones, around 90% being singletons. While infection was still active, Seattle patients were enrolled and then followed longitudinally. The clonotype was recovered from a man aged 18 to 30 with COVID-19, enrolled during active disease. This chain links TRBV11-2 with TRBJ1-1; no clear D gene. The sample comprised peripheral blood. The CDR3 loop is CASSLEAAEAFF. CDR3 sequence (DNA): TGTGCCAGCAGCTTAGAGGCAGCTGAAGCTTTCTTT.